These 25 T cell receptor beta chains share one sample of origin, sequenced in a study of T cells after yellow fever vaccination. MiXCR, run by TCRdb on the 5' RACE reads, gives a single entry per CDR3 protein. There are around 200,000 distinct CDR3 sequences in the sample; 11% occur only once, and 35% to 40% lies in the top ten. Sample: CD8+ T cells sorted from PBMCs, taken 15 days after the yellow fever booster vaccination. Receptors were obtained from a man aged 18 to 35 who received the YFV17D yellow fever vaccine.

This chain uses TRBV29-1 with TRBJ1-4; D is uncertain. Germline V gives CDR1 SQVTM, CDR2 ANQGSEA. Trimming removed 3 bases from V and 1 base from J, with 6 bases in between. There are 13 residues in the CDR3. In nucleotides, the CDR3 is TGCAGCGTTGATGCCAAAACTAATGAAAAACTGTTTTTT. Amino acid sequence: CSVDAKTNEKLFF.

This clonotype was picked up many times. The rearrangement links TRBV11-2 to TRBJ1-1; no reliable D call. V lost 6 bases and J 6 bases, leaving 8 bases between the germline ends. The CDR3 extends over 11 amino acids. CDR1 is SGHAT, CDR2 FQNNGV, per germline. CDR3 DNA: TGTGCCAGCAGTCTGGGAGCTGAAGCTTTCTTT. The encoded protein is CASSLGAEAFF.

This clonotype was seen ten or more times. CDR3 amino acids: CSVAYRPETQYF. Written as DNA, the CDR3 is TGCAGCGTTGCGTACAGGCCAGAGACCCAGTACTTC. The rearrangement joins TRBV29-1 to TRBJ2-5; tentative D call: TRBD1 (5 bases). Between the trimmed V and J ends, which lost 4 bases and 4 bases, there was a span of 10 bases. The CDR3 consists of 12 residues. CDR1 and CDR2 from the germline V gene are SQVTM and ANQGSEA. Full variable domain (missing parts from reference TRBV29-1 and TRBJ2-5): SAVISQKPSRDICQRGTSLTIQCQVDSQVTMMFWYRQQPGQSLTLIATANQGSEATYESGFVIDKFPISRPNLTFSTLTVSNMSPEDSSIYLCSVAYRPETQYFGPGTRLLVL.

This clonotype was found many times. The rearrangement links TRBV4-1 to TRBJ2-1, with 7 bases that match TRBD1. The trim removed 4 bases at V and 9 bases at J, leaving 12 bases unmatched. CDR1 and CDR2 (germline): MGHRA, YSYEKL. The CDR3 runs 15 residues. CDR3 nucleotide sequence: TGCGCCAGCAGCCCCAGCAGGGGGAGAGGCGTTGAGCAGTTCTTC. This encodes CASSPSRGRGVEQFF.

The genes are TRBV4-1 and TRBJ2-1; possibly TRBD2 for D (6 bases). V lost 0 bases and J 3 bases, leaving 12 bases between the germline ends. CDR1 MGHRA and CDR2 YSYEKL come from the germline V gene. This CDR3 has 16 amino acids. The CDR3 region is CASSQDPGLIYNEQFF. CDR3 nucleotides: TGCGCCAGCAGCCAAGATCCGGGACTCATCTACAATGAGCAGTTCTTC.

CDR3 amino acids: CSVAGTGMDYEQYF. In DNA, the CDR3 is TGCAGCGTGGCCGGGACAGGGATGGACTACGAGCAGTACTTC. The gene calls are TRBV29-1 and TRBJ2-7; TRBD1 matches 9 bases. CDR1 and CDR2 from the germline V gene are SQVTM and ANQGSEA. Trimming took 6 bases from V and 3 from J; bases not matched to a gene: 9. The CDR3 totals 14 residues.

V is TRBV28 and J is TRBJ1-1, with D maybe TRBD1 (5 bases). Trimming removed 7 bases at V and 2 bases at J, with 14 bases between. The CDR3 is made up of 14 amino acids. Germline V gives CDR1 MDHEN, CDR2 SYDVKM. The CDR3 nucleotides are TGTGCCAGCACTGAGAGGGGCGGAAACACTGAAGCTTTCTTT. Translating gives CASTERGGNTEAFF.

Comment on this clonotype: A junction end diverges from the germline sequence, so it may reflect a read error. The gene calls are TRBV7-7 and TRBJ1-1; perhaps TRBD1 as D (5 bases). This CDR3 is 13 amino acids long. Germline V gene sequence: CDR1 SSHAT, CDR2 FNYEAQ (reference sequence). The CDR3 sequence is CASSPGPNTEAFF. The CDR3 coding sequence is TGTGCTAGCAGCCCGGGACCGAACACTGAAGCTTTCTTT.

This clonotype has only a few counts. This CDR3 is CASSSQGARTEAFF. Written as DNA, the CDR3 is TGCGCCAGCAGCTCCCAGGGGGCCAGGACTGAAGCTTTCTTT. The rearrangement joins TRBV5-1 to TRBJ1-1; the match to TRBD1 covers 8 bases. The V and J ends lost 3 bases and 5 bases, in that order; junction bases with no gene match: 6. The germline V gene encodes CDR1 SGHRS and CDR2 YFSETQ. CDR3 length: 14 residues.

This clonotype was counted between two and nine times. The rearrangement links TRBV19 to TRBJ2-7; 7 bases match TRBD1. J gave up 2 bases and V 5 bases, and 6 bases lay outside the gene matches. Germline CDR1 LNHDA, CDR2 SQIVND (reference sequence). The CDR3 has 14 amino acids. CDR3 nucleotides: TGTGCCAGTAGTTTCAGGGACAGAACCTACGAGCAGTACTTC. Its translation: CASSFRDRTYEQYF.

This rearrangement joins TRBV6-2 or TRBV6-3 to TRBJ1-1, with 7 bases lining up with TRBD1. The CDR3 length is 17 residues. Trimming at V came to 0 bases and at J to 4 bases, leaving 11 bases not matched to a gene. Germline CDR1 MNHEY, CDR2 SVGEGT. DNA of the CDR3: TGTGCCAGCAGTTACTCGTTGGAGACAGGGAAGAGCACTGAAGCTTTCTTT. This sequence encodes CASSYSLETGKSTEAFF.

This clonotype was detected only a few times. The V gene is TRBV5-5, the J gene TRBJ2-1; D is perhaps TRBD2 (7 bases). V was shortened by 0 bases and J by 10 bases, with 14 bases between the two germline ends. CDR1 is SGHKS, CDR2 YYEKEE, per germline (reference sequence). CDR3 length equals 14 residues. The CDR3: CASSLAGGPKEQFF. The DNA of the CDR3 is TGTGCCAGCAGCTTGGCGGGGGGCCCAAAGGAGCAGTTCTTC.

V usage is TRBV3-1 and J usage is TRBJ1-1; D unresolved. This CDR3 is 15 amino acids long. V lost 2 bases and J lost 0, with 10 bases in between. Germline lookup yields CDR1 LGHDT and CDR2 YNNKEL (reference sequence). CDR3 region: CASSQSYGVNTEAFF. The CDR3 DNA reads TGTGCCAGCAGCCAATCTTATGGGGTGAACACTGAAGCTTTCTTT.

V gene TRBV29-1 combines with J gene TRBJ2-2; D possibly uses TRBD1 or TRBD2 (5 bases each). Trimming cost V 4 bases and J 8 bases, with 8 bases left between them. Germline V CDR1 and CDR2: SQVTM, ANQGSEA. The CDR3 loop spans 11 amino acids. The CDR3 here is CSVAGLGELFF. CDR3 coding DNA: TGCAGCGTTGCGGGGCTGGGGGAGCTGTTTTTT.

The rearrangement links TRBV28 to TRBJ1-4; perhaps TRBD1 as D (5 bases). The ends were cut back, 3 bases at V and 6 bases at J, with 17 bases in the middle. Germline CDR1 is MDHEN and CDR2 is SYDVKM. This CDR3 contains 16 residues. The CDR3 loop is CASSFFQGGVDEKLFF. CDR3 nucleotide sequence: TGTGCCAGCAGTTTCTTCCAGGGAGGTGTAGATGAAAAACTGTTTTTT.

The chain couples TRBV4-3 to TRBJ2-7; TRBD1 matches at 7 bases. With V trimmed by 0 bases and J by 5 bases, 4 bases remained unmatched. Germline V gives CDR1 LGHNA, CDR2 YSLEER. The CDR3 spans 14 residues. CDR3 in DNA: TGCGCCAGCAGCCAAGACCGAAGGGGGCACGAGCAGTACTTC. Its translation is CASSQDRRGHEQYF.

The V gene is TRBV7-2, the J gene TRBJ2-7, with TRBD1 as a possible D gene (5 bases). CDR3 length equals 14 residues. The germline V gene encodes CDR1 SGHTA and CDR2 FQGNSA. The germline V and J ends were trimmed by 3 bases and 3 bases, with 12 bases remaining between them. The CDR3: CASSFGQGGYEQYV. CDR3 nucleotide sequence: TGTGCCAGCAGCTTTGGGCAGGGTGGCTACGAGCAGTACGTC.

The chain carries TRBV7-9 and TRBJ2-3; D is perhaps TRBD1 or TRBD2 (5 bases each). V dropped 5 bases and J dropped 5 bases, with 17 bases sitting between them. The CDR3 sequence is 15 residues long. Per the germline V gene, CDR1 is SEHNR and CDR2 is FQNEAQ (reference sequence). In DNA form, the CDR3 reads TGTGCCAGCAGCCTGGCGGACGGGGCAATAGATACGCAGTATTTT. Translation gives CASSLADGAIDTQYF.

The V gene is TRBV6-5, the J gene TRBJ1-2; TRBD1 matches 9 bases. The CDR3 totals 17 residues. V lost 2 bases to trimming and J lost 7 bases; unmatched junction nucleotides: 14. The V gene's germline CDR1 is MNHEY and CDR2 SVGAGI. CDR3 region: CASSYGTPTGTGFGYTF. CDR3 nucleotides: TGTGCCAGCAGTTACGGAACGCCCACCGGGACAGGGTTTGGCTACACCTTC.

The chain employs TRBV6-5 and TRBJ2-5; D might be TRBD2 (7 bases). V lost 4 bases and J 2 bases, leaving 14 bases between the germline ends. The CDR3 covers 15 residues. Germline assignment: CDR1 MNHEY and CDR2 SVGAGI. The CDR3 nucleotides are TGTGCCAGCAGTTGGGGGGGGGGGCTTCAAGAGACCCAGTACTTC. Residues: CASSWGGGLQETQYF.

This clonotype showed up just a few times. The J gene is TRBJ2-7, the V gene TRBV3-1; 9 positions agree with TRBD2. This CDR3 region has 14 residues. Germline V CDR1 and CDR2: LGHDT, YNNKEL (reference sequence). The ends lost 0 bases at V and 6 bases at J; junction bases unmatched: 3. CDR3 region: CASSQDSGGGEQYF. The CDR3 DNA follows: TGTGCCAGCAGCCAAGATAGCGGGGGAGGCGAGCAGTACTTC.

This clonotype appeared a few times. The chain is built from TRBV6-5 and TRBJ2-1, with no clear D. Germline loops: CDR1 MNHEY, CDR2 SVGAGI. V was pared by 2 bases and J by 0 bases, with 11 bases between. The CDR3 runs 16 residues. The CDR3 DNA follows: TGTGCCAGCAGTTACAAACCAGATCGCTCCTACAATGAGCAGTTCTTC. Amino acids: CASSYKPDRSYNEQFF.

V usage is TRBV7-8 and J usage is TRBJ2-7, with D perhaps TRBD2 (5 bases). The germline V gene has CDR1 SGHVS and CDR2 FQNEAQ. The V gene lost 1 base and the J gene lost 5 bases, with 12 bases spanning the gap. CDR3 length: 14 residues. The CDR3 nucleotides read TGTGCCAGCAGCTTAGATCCTAGCTGGCACGAGCAGTACTTC. Protein: CASSLDPSWHEQYF.

This clonotype has ten or more counts. The chain joins TRBV29-1 to TRBJ1-2, with D perhaps matching TRBD1 (5 bases). The germline V gene encodes CDR1 SQVTM and CDR2 ANQGSEA. This CDR3 region has 12 residues. Trimming removed 6 bases at V and 4 bases at J, with 12 bases between. For the CDR3, the DNA is TGCAGCGTGGCCGGGGCGAGCTATGGCTACACCTTC. Protein product: CSVAGASYGYTF.

In its sample, this clonotype was seen many times. This chain connects TRBV6-5 to TRBJ2-1, with 11 bases matching TRBD2. The CDR3 runs 15 residues. CDR1 is MNHEY and CDR2 is SVGAGI in the germline V gene. V shed 5 bases, J shed 10 bases, and the junction held 10 bases outside the gene matches. CDR3 loop: CASSPSGGSMEEQFF. The CDR3 nucleotides read TGTGCCAGCAGTCCTAGCGGGGGGTCCATGGAGGAGCAGTTCTTC.